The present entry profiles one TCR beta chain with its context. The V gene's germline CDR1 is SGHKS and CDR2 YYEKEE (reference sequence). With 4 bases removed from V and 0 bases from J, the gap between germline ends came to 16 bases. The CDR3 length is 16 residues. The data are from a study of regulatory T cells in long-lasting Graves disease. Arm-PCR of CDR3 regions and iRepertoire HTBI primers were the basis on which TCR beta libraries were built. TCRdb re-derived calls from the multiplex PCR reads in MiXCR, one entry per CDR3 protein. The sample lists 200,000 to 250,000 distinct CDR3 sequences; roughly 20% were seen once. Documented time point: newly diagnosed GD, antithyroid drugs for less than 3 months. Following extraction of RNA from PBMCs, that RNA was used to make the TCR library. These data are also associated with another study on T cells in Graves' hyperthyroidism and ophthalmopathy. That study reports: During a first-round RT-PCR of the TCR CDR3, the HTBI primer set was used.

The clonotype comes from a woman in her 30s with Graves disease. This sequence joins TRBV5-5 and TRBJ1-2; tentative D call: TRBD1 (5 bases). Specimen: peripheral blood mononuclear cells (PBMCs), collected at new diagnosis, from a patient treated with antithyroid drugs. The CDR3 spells CASSTQGRATNYGYTF. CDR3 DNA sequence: TGTGCCAGCAGCACCCAGGGACGGGCAACTAACTATGGCTACACCTTC.